A single sample gave rise to the 31 T cell receptor beta chains below, sequenced in a study of cytomegalovirus exposure and HLA in healthy donors. Both 60 Vbeta primers and 13 Jbeta primers went into the PCR. Profiling relied on immunoSEQ multiplex PCR, and the TCRdb table lists in-frame clones only, not all of them. The sample carries about 200,000 clones, around 80% recorded once. The sequenced sample consisted of PBMCs. The receptors shown here come from a woman in her forties in good health and CMV-seronegative.

The chain couples TRBV5-1 to TRBJ2-5, with 8 bases identical to TRBD2. J was trimmed by 2 bases and V by 7 bases; bases with no gene match: 10. Germline values: CDR1 SGHRS, CDR2 YFSETQ. CDR3 size: 15 residues. CDR3 nucleotide sequence: TGCGCCAGCTGCCTAGGGAGCGGGAGACAAGAGACCCAGTACTTC. Protein: CASCLGSGRQETQYF.

The rearrangement links TRBV7-2 to TRBJ2-5; D is unresolved. Trimming shortened V by 2 bases and J by 4 bases, and 17 bases separated the two germline ends. The CDR3 extends over 16 amino acids. Germline CDR1 SGHTA, CDR2 FQGNSA. The CDR3 DNA follows: TGTGCCAGCAGCTTAAGAAGCGTCGCATATTCAGAGACCCAGTACTTC. Translating gives CASSLRSVAYSETQYF.

This clone appeared once. This rearrangement joins TRBV9 to TRBJ2-3; 9 bases are a match to TRBD1. Germline V gene data show CDR1 as SGDLS and CDR2 as YYNGEE. The V gene end was trimmed by 0 bases and the J gene end by 0 bases; junction bases not matched to a gene: 5. CDR3 length equals 17 residues. CDR3 nucleotide sequence: TGTGCCAGCAGCGTAGCTACAGGGGGCGGAAGCACAGATACGCAGTATTTT. This translates into CASSVATGGGSTDTQYF.

This clone is a singleton in its sample. The chain couples TRBV7-9 to TRBJ1-5; 7 positions match TRBD1. The germline V gene encodes CDR1 SEHNR and CDR2 FQNEAQ (reference sequence). The CDR3 is 13 residues long. The junction had 6 bases not matched to a gene; V was cut back by 6 bases and J by 7 bases. For the CDR3, the DNA is TGTGCCAGCAGTAAAGGACAGGTCCAGCCCCAGCATTTT. Protein product: CASSKGQVQPQHF.

The chain carries TRBV30 and TRBJ1-1; D remains ambiguous. The CDR3 covers 13 residues. The V end was cut by 3 bases, the J end by 3 bases, with 11 bases between. The germline V gene encodes CDR1 GTSNPN and CDR2 SVGIG (reference sequence). CDR3 DNA sequence: TGTGCCTGGAGCGGCAGGCGGGACACTGAAGCTTTCTTT. The encoded protein is CAWSGRRDTEAFF. Full variable domain (rest looked up from reference TRBV30 and TRBJ1-1): SQTIHQWPATLVQPVGSPLSLECTVEGTSNPNLYWYRQAAGRGLQLLFYSVGIGQISSEVPQNLSASRPQDRQFILSSKKLLLSDSGFYLCAWSGRRDTEAFFGQGTRLTVV.

The table lists this clone with a few counts. CDR3 in DNA: TGTGCCAGCAGCTTTACCCTCCGGGACTCGAGCTACAATGAGCAGTTCTTC. It codes for CASSFTLRDSSYNEQFF. This chain uses TRBV5-4 with TRBJ2-1, with a weak D call TRBD2 (6 bases). CDR1 SGHNT and CDR2 YYREEE come from the germline V gene (reference sequence). This CDR3 is 17 amino acids long. Trimming cost V 2 bases and J 3 bases, with 18 bases left between them.

The chain links TRBV19 to TRBJ2-3; 8 bases line up with TRBD1. CDR3 length: 14 amino acids. Germline V gives CDR1 LNHDA, CDR2 SQIVND (reference sequence). The junction had 5 bases not matched to a gene; V was cut back by 8 bases and J by 1 base. The CDR3: CASDRGLGTDTQYF. As DNA, the CDR3 is TGTGCCAGTGACAGGGGTCTAGGCACAGATACGCAGTATTTT. The variable domain in full, completed from reference TRBV19 and TRBJ2-3, reads DGGITQSPKYLFRKEGQNVTLSCEQNLNHDAMYWYRQDPGQGLRLIYYSQIVNDFQKGDIAEGYSVSREKKESFPLTVTSAQKNPTAFYLCASDRGLGTDTQYFGPGTRLTVL.

The V call is TRBV7-3, the J call TRBJ2-7; 7 nucleotides align to TRBD1. V lost 5 bases and J lost 7; bases outside the gene matches: 8. Germline V gives CDR1 SGHTA, CDR2 FQGTGA. CDR3 size: 13 residues. CDR3 protein: CASSGQALGEQYF. CDR3 DNA: TGTGCCAGCAGCGGACAGGCCCTTGGGGAGCAGTACTTC.

This clone has just one count. V usage is TRBV11-3 and J usage is TRBJ2-7; 9 bases align to TRBD2. Germline CDR1 is SGHNT and CDR2 is YENEEA. V gave up 0 bases and J gave up 6 bases; unmatched junction bases: 6. The CDR3 sequence is 15 residues long. CDR3 nucleotides: TGTGCCAGCAGCTTAGATAGCGGGAGTGCATCCGAGCAGTACGTC. This encodes CASSLDSGSASEQYV.

This clone has a single count. The chain uses TRBV19 and TRBJ2-3; D call uncertain. The CDR3 loop spans 14 amino acids. Germline assignment: CDR1 LNHDA and CDR2 SQIVND (reference sequence). Trimming cost V 2 bases and J 4 bases, with 10 bases left between them. Here the CDR3 reads CASSIRWQADTQYF. The CDR3 DNA reads as TGTGCCAGTAGTATACGGTGGCAGGCAGATACGCAGTATTTT.

This rearrangement joins TRBV6-4 to TRBJ1-2, with 12 bases matching TRBD1. The CDR3 runs to 17 residues. With V trimmed by 2 bases and J by 6 bases, 10 bases remained unmatched. Germline CDR1 and CDR2: MRHNA and SNTAGT. The CDR3: CASSDTGTGGAMNGYTF. Written as DNA, the CDR3 is TGTGCCAGCAGTGACACCGGGACAGGGGGCGCGATGAATGGCTACACCTTC.

The rearrangement uses TRBV7-8 and TRBJ1-3; no clear D. Germline V gives CDR1 SGHVS, CDR2 FQNEAQ. The CDR3 runs 14 residues. The V and J ends lost 7 bases and 0 bases respectively, with 10 bases between them. The CDR3 protein is CASTVRSSGNTIYF. As DNA, the CDR3 is TGTGCCAGCACCGTCCGGAGCTCTGGAAACACCATATATTTT.

V is TRBV18 and J is TRBJ1-1, with a tentative D call TRBD1 (6 bases). The V gene lost 4 bases and the J gene lost 5 bases, with 14 bases spanning the gap. Germline V gene sequence: CDR1 KGHSH, CDR2 LQKENI. The CDR3 contains 14 residues. The CDR3 nucleotides are TGTGCCAGCTCACGGGACACGGCGAGGACTGAAGCTTTCTTT. This codes for CASSRDTARTEAFF.

The chain carries TRBV27 and TRBJ1-1, with no clear D. Germline V gives CDR1 MNHEY, CDR2 SMNVEV (reference sequence). V lost 5 bases and J lost 6, with 16 bases in between. CDR3 length: 14 amino acids. CDR3: CASSPPSRTSEAFF. The DNA of the CDR3 is TGTGCCAGCAGTCCCCCTAGTAGAACCTCTGAAGCTTTCTTT.

This rearrangement joins TRBV7-2 to TRBJ1-5, with 8 bases that match TRBD1. Germline CDR1 is SGHTA and CDR2 is FQGNSA. This CDR3 spans 17 amino acids. The V and J ends lost 0 bases and 3 bases, in that order; junction bases with no gene match: 7. The CDR3 loop is CASSLALGTGHNQPQHF. The DNA of the CDR3 is TGTGCCAGCAGCTTAGCCTTAGGGACAGGTCACAATCAGCCCCAGCATTTT.

The chain has TRBV5-5 and TRBJ1-2; TRBD1 might be the D (6 bases). CDR3 length: 15 residues. The germline V and J ends were trimmed by 0 bases and 3 bases, with 12 bases remaining between them. The germline gives CDR1 SGHKS, CDR2 YYEKEE (reference sequence). DNA for the CDR3: TGTGCCAGCAGCTTGGAGGCGGGGGCGTACTATGGCTACACCTTC. This translates into CASSLEAGAYYGYTF.

The J gene is TRBJ2-1, the V gene TRBV27; 11 bases fit TRBD2. Trimming removed 3 bases from V and 4 bases from J; junction bases left unmatched: 5. CDR3 length equals 16 residues. Germline V gives CDR1 MNHEY, CDR2 SMNVEV (reference sequence). The CDR3 reads CASSFRLAGTYNEQFF. In nucleotides, the CDR3 is TGTGCCAGCAGTTTCAGACTAGCGGGAACGTACAATGAGCAGTTCTTC.

As regards this clone: The sample has other DNA sequences that encode this CDR3 too. The chain employs TRBV27 and TRBJ2-7; D possibly corresponds to TRBD2 (6 bases). The CDR3 runs 13 residues. The V end was cut by 4 bases, the J end by 0 bases, with 7 bases between. The germline CDR1 and CDR2 sequences are MNHEY and SMNVEV (reference sequence). The CDR3 loop reads CASSSGLSYEQYF. The CDR3 DNA follows: TGTGCCAGCAGTTCGGGACTCTCCTACGAGCAGTACTTC.

The table lists this clone with a few counts. The genes are TRBV7-9 and TRBJ2-1; D might be TRBD1 (7 bases). Per the germline V gene, CDR1 is SEHNR and CDR2 is FQNEAQ (reference sequence). The CDR3 has 14 amino acids. Deletions cut 5 bases from V and 0 bases from J, with 8 bases between. The CDR3 region has the DNA TGTGCCAGCAGCCAGGGGGGCTCCTACAATGAGCAGTTCTTC. Protein product: CASSQGGSYNEQFF.

The V call is TRBV7-6, the J call TRBJ2-1; 7 nucleotides align to TRBD1. Germline CDR1 is SGHVS and CDR2 is FNYEAQ. The CDR3 contains 13 residues. J lost 4 bases, V lost 5 bases, and 2 bases had no gene match. CDR3 DNA sequence: TGTGCCAGCAGCCGGGACAGATACAATGAGCAGTTCTTC. The encoded protein is CASSRDRYNEQFF.

The chain uses TRBV11-3 and TRBJ2-7; no reliable D call. Per germline, CDR1 SGHNT and CDR2 YENEEA. The length of the CDR3 is 13 residues. The ends were cut back, 4 bases at V and 0 bases at J, with 7 bases in the middle. CDR3 residues: CASSSRSSYEQYF. CDR3 sequence (DNA): TGTGCCAGCAGCTCTAGGAGCTCCTACGAGCAGTACTTC. Complete variable domain (other parts from reference TRBV11-3 and TRBJ2-7): EAGVVQSPRYKIIEKKQPVAFWCNPISGHNTLYWYLQNLGQGPELLIRYENEEAVDDSQLPKDRFSAERLKGVDSTLKIQPAELGDSAVYLCASSSRSSYEQYFGPGTRLTVT.

This sequence joins TRBV14 and TRBJ1-1; D not resolved. The ends were cut back, 0 bases at V and 0 bases at J, with 11 bases in the middle. The germline gives CDR1 SGHDN, CDR2 FVKESK. The CDR3 extends over 16 amino acids. CDR3 in DNA: TGTGCCAGCAGCCAAGACCGCGGCAGAGTGAACACTGAAGCTTTCTTT. Amino acid sequence: CASSQDRGRVNTEAFF.

This clone occurred once. The gene calls are TRBV6-4 and TRBJ2-1; 10 bases fit TRBD2. Germline loops: CDR1 MRHNA, CDR2 SNTAGT. The CDR3 spans 15 residues. The ends lost 6 bases at V and 0 bases at J; junction bases unmatched: 2. The CDR3 nucleotides are TGTGCCAGCAGCCCTAGCGGGGGCTCCTACAATGAGCAGTTCTTC. This codes for CASSPSGGSYNEQFF.

The chain couples TRBV19 to TRBJ2-5; D remains unclear. There are 13 residues in the CDR3. V was shortened by 2 bases and J by 2 bases, with 6 bases between the two germline ends. The germline CDR1 and CDR2 sequences are LNHDA and SQIVND (reference sequence). The CDR3 sequence: CASSISRQETQYF. For the CDR3, the DNA is TGTGCCAGTAGTATAAGCAGGCAAGAGACCCAGTACTTC.

The chain links TRBV18 to TRBJ2-5; D is unresolved. Gene TRBJ2-7 matches the end of the DNA better, so the J call may be wrong. This CDR3 spans 12 amino acids. The V gene's germline CDR1 is KGHSH and CDR2 LQKENI. As DNA, the CDR3 is TGTGCCAGCTCACCCCCTATGGGCGAGCAGTACTTC. This encodes CASSPPMGEQYF.

The V and J genes are TRBV19 and TRBJ1-2, with TRBD1 as a possible D gene (5 bases). The germline gives CDR1 LNHDA, CDR2 SQIVND (reference sequence). This CDR3 contains 14 residues. V gave up 7 bases and J gave up 6 bases, with 18 bases separating them. CDR3 sequence: CASTPPQGANGYTF. CDR3 DNA sequence: TGTGCCAGTACCCCCCCCCAGGGTGCGAATGGCTACACCTTC.

This clone was counted once. The chain has TRBV5-6 and TRBJ2-5, with TRBD2 matching over 8 bases. The CDR3 is made up of 13 amino acids. The germline gives CDR1 SGHDT, CDR2 YYEEEE. CDR3 nucleotides: TGTGCGTGTCGGTTAGCGGGAATGGAGACCCAGTACTTC. It yields the protein CACRLAGMETQYF.

The chain recombines TRBV18 with TRBJ2-1; D is ambiguous. Looked up from germline, CDR1 is KGHSH and CDR2 is LQKENI. The ends were cut back, 3 bases at V and 8 bases at J, with 5 bases in the middle. The CDR3 consists of 11 residues. The CDR3 DNA reads as TGTGCCAGCTCACCCACGGATGAGCAGTTCTTC. Its protein is CASSPTDEQFF.

Turning to this clone: The sample carries other DNA sequences with the same CDR3. The chain uses TRBV4-3 and TRBJ1-5; D may be TRBD1 (5 bases). Trimming cost V 0 bases and J 4 bases, with 7 bases left between them. Germline loops: CDR1 LGHNA, CDR2 YSLEER. There are 14 residues in the CDR3. As DNA, the CDR3 is TGCGCCAGCAGCCAAGATAGGGGAAATCAGCCCCAGCATTTT. Amino acid sequence: CASSQDRGNQPQHF.

The V and J genes are TRBV11-3 and TRBJ2-3; no firm D call. This CDR3 spans 15 amino acids. Germline V gives CDR1 SGHNT, CDR2 YENEEA. Trimming shortened V by 5 bases and J by 4 bases, and 16 bases separated the two germline ends. CDR3 region: CASSALWAGPDTQYF. CDR3 coding DNA: TGTGCCAGCAGCGCCCTCTGGGCAGGCCCAGATACGCAGTATTTT.

The chain uses TRBV6-6 and TRBJ2-3, with 12 nucleotides matching TRBD2. Trimming at V came to 6 bases and at J to 3 bases, leaving 7 bases not matched to a gene. The CDR3 has 16 residues. CDR1 and CDR2 from the germline V gene are MNHNY and SVGAGI (reference sequence). In DNA, the CDR3 is TGTGCCAGCAGCCCTACTAGCGGGAGGCCGACAGATACGCAGTATTTT. Its protein is CASSPTSGRPTDTQYF.